This T cell receptor (beta chain) was documented in a study of PD-1 blockade in classical Hodgkin lymphoma. Whole-study results and caveats: Nivolumab starters within 1 year of ASCT were excluded. Although disease activity or prior therapy may be involved, causes of the repertoire differences remain undefined.

Patients all relapsed after autologous stem cell transplantation, and there was variation in brentuximab vedotin exposure. On this clone: The antigen is undetermined.

The data were produced by immunoSEQ multiplex PCR, yet TCRdb's version contains in-frame clones alone and is incomplete. Among roughly 24,000 clones, around 80% were seen once, and the ten largest hold approximately 17%. The receptor comes from a human donor with classical Hodgkin lymphoma. This specimen consisted of peripheral blood mononuclear cells (PBMCs), obtained before the second cycle of nivolumab.

CDR3 region: CASSNNQPQHF. The CDR3 nucleotides are TGTGCCAGCAGTAACAATCAGCCCCAGCATTTT. The chain links TRBV6-6 to TRBJ1-5; D gene unclear. Germline CDR1 reads MNHNY; CDR2 reads SVGAGI (reference sequence). The CDR3 is 11 amino acids. The V end lost 5 bases, the J end lost 3 bases, and 2 bases lay between the germline ends.